The 3 T cell receptor beta chains reported below all come from one sample, sequenced in a study of identical twins. Each CDR3 protein gets one entry after TCRdb re-called the 5' RACE reads with MiXCR. Altogether about 340,000 distinct CDR3 sequences are present, approximately 8.7% being singletons, with the ten largest covering around 8.6%. What was sequenced was naive T cells sorted from blood. The receptor source for this set is a woman aged 50 to 65 in good health.

This clonotype occurred a few times. The chain recombines TRBV20-1 with TRBJ2-5; D is possibly TRBD1 (6 bases). The CDR3 totals 15 residues. V dropped 1 base and J dropped 1 base, with 13 bases sitting between them. From germline, CDR1 is DFQATT and CDR2 SNEGSKA (reference sequence). CDR3 region: CSARGAGVPQETQYF. CDR3 DNA: TGCAGTGCTAGAGGGGCAGGGGTCCCCCAAGAGACCCAGTACTTC.

This clonotype was recorded a few times. This chain connects TRBV7-8 to TRBJ2-4, with TRBD1 matching 10 bases. The CDR3 runs to 15 residues. Germline trimming cut 3 bases from V and 8 bases from J; bases unmatched to any gene: 7. From germline, CDR1 is SGHVS and CDR2 FQNEAQ. The CDR3 sequence: CASSFSGTGVDIQYF. CDR3 DNA sequence: TGTGCCAGCAGCTTCTCCGGGACAGGGGTGGACATTCAGTACTTC.

This clonotype was counted many times. The chain carries TRBV5-1 and TRBJ2-1; 8 positions agree with TRBD2. This CDR3 comprises 14 residues. V shed 2 bases and J 6 bases; nucleotides not matched to a gene: 4. The germline V gene encodes CDR1 SGHRS and CDR2 YFSETQ. CDR3 sequence (DNA): TGCGCCAGCAGCTTCACCGGGACTAGCAATGAGCAGTTCTTC. Translating it yields CASSFTGTSNEQFF.